The clone carrying this T cell receptor (beta chain) has more than one count but fewer than ten. This sample is part of a study of T cells in localized non-small cell lung cancer. The CDR3 sequence is 15 residues long. CDR1 is KGHSH, CDR2 LQKENI, per germline. V was clipped by 1 base and J by 6 bases, with 15 bases between them. Some clones are missing from TCRdb's copy, which holds only in-frame ones; the method was immunoSEQ multiplex PCR. The sample lists about 52,000 clones, about 87% seen once, with 15% to 20% in the top ten. The TCR comes from a female donor with stage II lung adenocarcinoma. The rearrangement joins TRBV18 to TRBJ1-1, with a tentative D call TRBD1 (6 bases). The specimen comprised PBMCs, sampled before any cancer treatment. The CDR3 is CASSPLSGGSAEAFF. As DNA, the CDR3 is TGTGCCAGCTCACCACTGTCGGGGGGCTCAGCTGAAGCTTTCTTT.